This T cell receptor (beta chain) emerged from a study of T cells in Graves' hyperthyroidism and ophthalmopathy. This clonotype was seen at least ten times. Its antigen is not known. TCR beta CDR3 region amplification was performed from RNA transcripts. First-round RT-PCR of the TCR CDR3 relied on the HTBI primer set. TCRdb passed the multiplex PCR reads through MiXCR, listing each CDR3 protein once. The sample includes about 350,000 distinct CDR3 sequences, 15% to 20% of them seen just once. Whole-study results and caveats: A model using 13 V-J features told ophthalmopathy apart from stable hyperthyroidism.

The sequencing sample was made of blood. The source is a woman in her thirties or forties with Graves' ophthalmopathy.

CDR3 sequence: CSANRRGRTPLNTEAFF. CDR3 nucleotides: TGCAGTGCTAATCGGAGGGGGCGAACACCTTTGAACACTGAAGCTTTCTTT. The chain is built from TRBV20-1 and TRBJ1-1; 7 nucleotides align to TRBD1. The germline V gene encodes CDR1 DFQATT and CDR2 SNEGSKA (reference sequence). The CDR3 covers 17 residues. J lost 0 bases, V lost 4 bases, and 14 bases had no gene match.